This T cell receptor (beta chain) is drawn from a study of T cell responses to AZD1222 COVID-19 vaccine. Study context: Analysis merged second doses at about 4 or about 12 weeks.

Study-wide results and caveats: Among the donors, most were white British and more were female, and clonal diversity was possibly underestimated.

This CDR3 region has 11 residues. Trimming pared 10 bases from V and 1 base from J, leaving 7 bases between. Germline V CDR1 and CDR2: ENHRY, SYGVKD. Measured with immunoSEQ multiplex PCR; TCRdb has only the in-frame clones, and not every one. This table has 90,000 to 100,000 clones, around nine tenths appearing once. A note on this clone: Its antigen is as yet unknown.

The gene calls are TRBV10-3 and TRBJ2-5, with TRBD1 as a possible D gene (6 bases). The TCR sequence derives from an adult in good health. The sequencing here drew on peripheral blood, taken on day 0 of AZD1222 vaccination. CDR3 loop: CATGVQETQYF. CDR3 sequence (DNA): TGTGCCACAGGGGTCCAAGAGACCCAGTACTTC.